The source of this T cell receptor (beta chain) is a study of tissue T cells after allogeneic stem cell transplantation. TCRdb's table, derived via immunoSEQ multiplex PCR, lists solely in-frame clones and lacks some. The sample has around 4,300 clones, around 65% seen once. Trimming pared 5 bases from V and 5 bases from J, leaving 27 bases between. This CDR3 spans 18 amino acids. CDR1 and CDR2 from the germline V gene are SGHTS and YDEGEE. This clone was observed a handful of times. The TCR originated in a male donor at least 60 years old with lung cancer. This chain connects TRBV5-8 to TRBJ2-3; D is unclear. Specimen: left colon tissue, collected at autopsy. The CDR3 spells CASRQDGSEFGSQDTQYF. The CDR3, as DNA: TGTGCCAGCAGGCAGGATGGATCTGAGTTTGGGTCACAAGATACGCAGTATTTT.